This entry lists 12 T cell receptor beta chains sequenced from one sample in a study of blood T cell repertoires in COVID-19. The assay was immunoSEQ multiplex PCR, and TCRdb's table has in-frame clones only and misses some. Among 200,000 to 250,000 clones listed, under 90% were seen once. The sample was peripheral blood. Receptors originate from a man aged 25 to 45 with active or convalescent COVID-19.

This clone was counted a few times. The chain has TRBV18 and TRBJ2-7; D remains ambiguous. The V end lost 4 bases, the J end lost 0 bases, and 4 bases lay between the germline ends. CDR1 is KGHSH, CDR2 LQKENI, per germline. The CDR3 sequence is 12 residues long. Here the CDR3 DNA reads TGTGCCAGCTCACGGAGCTCCTACGAGCAGTACTTC. Protein: CASSRSSYEQYF.

This chain uses TRBV28 with TRBJ2-7, with 10 bases fitting TRBD1. The CDR3 loop spans 13 amino acids. The V gene's germline CDR1 is MDHEN and CDR2 SYDVKM. The V segment lost 6 bases and the J segment 6 bases; nucleotides outside the gene matches: 5. The CDR3 protein is CASRGTGVREQYF. The CDR3 DNA reads as TGTGCCAGCAGGGGGACAGGGGTTCGCGAGCAGTACTTC.

V is TRBV5-8 and J is TRBJ2-7; TRBD1 aligns across 11 bases. This CDR3 has 15 residues. V trimming: 4 bases; J trimming: 3 bases; junction bases outside the gene matches: 6. CDR1 SGHTS and CDR2 YDEGEE come from the germline V gene. CDR3 sequence (DNA): TGTGCCAGCAGCATAGCGGGACAGGGGGTCTACGAGCAGTACTTC. Translating gives CASSIAGQGVYEQYF.

The V call is TRBV28, the J call TRBJ1-2, with 7 bases matching TRBD1. CDR1 is MDHEN, CDR2 SYDVKM, per germline. V gave up 3 bases and J gave up 5 bases; unmatched junction bases: 6. The CDR3 is made up of 14 amino acids. The CDR3 loop reads CASSFIDRVYGYTF. Here the CDR3 DNA reads TGTGCCAGCAGTTTTATTGACAGGGTGTATGGCTACACCTTC.

The gene calls are TRBV30 and TRBJ2-3, with 7 bases aligning to TRBD2. Germline V gene data show CDR1 as GTSNPN and CDR2 as SVGIG (reference sequence). Unmatched junction bases numbered 18, after V lost 4 bases and J lost 8 bases. The CDR3 is made up of 16 amino acids. The CDR3 here is CAWNNKRERLQGTQYF. CDR3 coding DNA: TGTGCCTGGAACAATAAGCGGGAACGACTTCAGGGTACGCAGTATTTT. Together with reference TRBV30 and TRBJ2-3, the CDR3 gives the full variable domain: SQTIHQWPATLVQPVGSPLSLECTVEGTSNPNLYWYRQAAGRGLQLLFYSVGIGQISSEVPQNLSASRPQDRQFILSSKKLLLSDSGFYLCAWNNKRERLQGTQYFGPGTRLTVL.

This clone was counted only a few times. This chain joins TRBV28 and TRBJ1-1; TRBD1 aligns across 10 bases. Germline lookup yields CDR1 MDHEN and CDR2 SYDVKM. V was pared by 2 bases and J by 6 bases, with 3 bases of the junction left unmatched. The CDR3 runs 14 residues. The CDR3 spells CASSLRQGAAEAFF. The DNA of the CDR3 is TGTGCCAGCAGTTTAAGACAGGGGGCGGCTGAAGCTTTCTTT.

The chain combines TRBV30 with TRBJ1-6; maybe TRBD1 (5 bases). The germline V gene has CDR1 GTSNPN and CDR2 SVGIG (reference sequence). This CDR3 contains 15 residues. Deletions cut 0 bases from V and 11 bases from J, with 17 bases between. CDR3 residues: CAWSVSAGKGAPLHF. In DNA form, the CDR3 reads TGTGCCTGGAGTGTATCGGCAGGGAAAGGGGCACCCCTCCACTTT.

In its sample, this clone was seen a few times. The CDR3 loop reads CASSSTGTGGPMHEKLFF. CDR3 bases: TGCGCCAGCAGCTCCACCGGGACAGGGGGCCCCATGCATGAAAAACTGTTTTTT. This chain connects TRBV5-1 to TRBJ1-4, with 12 bases that match TRBD1. The CDR3 runs 18 residues. Germline V gene sequence: CDR1 SGHRS, CDR2 YFSETQ. J lost 6 bases, V lost 3 bases, and 12 bases had no gene match.

The chain joins TRBV9 to TRBJ1-5; tentatively, D is TRBD1 (5 bases). Germline V gene lookup returns CDR1 SGDLS and CDR2 YYNGEE. The CDR3 runs to 15 residues. Trimming took 2 bases from V and 7 from J, leaving 16 bases between them. The CDR3 sequence: CASSVGGSTGQPQHF. In DNA form, the CDR3 reads TGTGCCAGCAGCGTTGGGGGGAGCACGGGACAGCCCCAGCATTTT.

The genes are TRBV6-5 and TRBJ1-1; D might be TRBD1 (5 bases). Germline V gives CDR1 MNHEY, CDR2 SVGAGI. The V and J ends lost 0 bases and 4 bases respectively, with 12 bases between them. The CDR3 has 15 residues. The CDR3 spells CASSYSDREFTEAFF. CDR3 sequence (DNA): TGTGCCAGCAGTTACTCAGACAGAGAATTCACTGAAGCTTTCTTT.

The rearrangement joins TRBV7-9 to TRBJ1-1, with no clear D. The V gene's germline CDR1 is SEHNR and CDR2 FQNEAQ (reference sequence). The length of the CDR3 is 14 residues. The V gene lost 5 bases and the J gene lost 7 bases, with 17 bases spanning the gap. This chain's CDR3 is CASSPPPSLFEAFF. Here the CDR3 DNA reads TGTGCCAGCAGCCCCCCCCCGAGCTTGTTTGAAGCTTTCTTT.

The genes are TRBV19 and TRBJ2-1; 7 bases fit TRBD2. From germline, CDR1 is LNHDA and CDR2 SQIVND (reference sequence). J was trimmed by 3 bases and V by 4 bases; bases with no gene match: 12. The CDR3 loop spans 17 amino acids. CDR3 DNA sequence: TGTGCCAGTAGTACCGGGAGCGGGACCTCATTCTACAATGAGCAGTTCTTC. Its translation is CASSTGSGTSFYNEQFF.